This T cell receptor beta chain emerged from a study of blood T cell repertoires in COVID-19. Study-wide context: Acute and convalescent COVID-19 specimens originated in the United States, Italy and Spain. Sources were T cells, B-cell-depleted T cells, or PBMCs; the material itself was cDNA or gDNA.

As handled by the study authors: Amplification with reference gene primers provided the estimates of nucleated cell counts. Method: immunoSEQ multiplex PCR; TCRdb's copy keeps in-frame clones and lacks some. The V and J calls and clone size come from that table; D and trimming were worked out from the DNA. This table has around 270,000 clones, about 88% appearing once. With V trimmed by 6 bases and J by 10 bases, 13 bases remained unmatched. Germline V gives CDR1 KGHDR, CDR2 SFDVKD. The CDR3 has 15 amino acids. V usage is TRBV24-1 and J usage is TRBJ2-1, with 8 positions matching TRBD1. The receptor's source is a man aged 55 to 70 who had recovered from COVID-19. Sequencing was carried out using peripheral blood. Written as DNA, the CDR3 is TGTGCCACCAGTAAAACCGGGACAGGCTCGAAGGAGCAGTTCTTC. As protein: CATSKTGTGSKEQFF.